The source of this TCR beta chain is a study of T cell changes during pregnancy in multiple sclerosis. Sequencing was performed with immunoSEQ multiplex PCR; in TCRdb, only in-frame clones are kept and a portion is missing. The table shows roughly 17,000 clones, with roughly 87% occurring only once. This sequence was found in a female donor in good health, enrolled as a control in a pregnancy study. This material consisted of CD8+ T cells from peripheral blood mononuclear cells, taken after pregnancy.

CDR3 nucleotide sequence: TGTGCCAGCAGCGAAGGCCTGTGGGGGCCCCCCTATGAGCAGTTCTTC. This gives the protein CASSEGLWGPPYEQFF. The chain recombines TRBV9 with TRBJ2-1; the D gene is possibly TRBD1 (6 bases). Germline CDR1 is SGDLS and CDR2 is YYNGEE. CDR3 size: 16 residues. V was pared by 3 bases and J by 8 bases, with 21 bases between.